This record looks at one T cell receptor beta chain sequence and its context. This entry comes from a study of T cells expressing NK-cell markers. At the level of the study: It was from sorted CD3+CD56+NKG2C+, CD3+CD56+NKG2C- and CD3+CD56-NKG2C+ T cells that TCR beta repertoires came.

With UMIs, 5'RACE template switching was used to make TCR beta cDNA. After re-calling the 5' RACE reads, TCRdb lists one entry per CDR3 protein, DNA absent. This repertoire includes 500,000 to 600,000 distinct CDR3 sequences. Sequenced input: blood T cells: a sorted CD56 or NKG2C T cell subset, CD4+ or CD8+ T cells, or bulk PBMC T cells (not recorded which). The clonotype originates from a man in his late teens or twenties in good health.

CDR3 loop: CASSPEGTDTQYF. V and J are TRBV5-1 and TRBJ2-3. This CDR3 is 13 amino acids long. Germline V gene sequence: CDR1 SGHRS, CDR2 YFSETQ.